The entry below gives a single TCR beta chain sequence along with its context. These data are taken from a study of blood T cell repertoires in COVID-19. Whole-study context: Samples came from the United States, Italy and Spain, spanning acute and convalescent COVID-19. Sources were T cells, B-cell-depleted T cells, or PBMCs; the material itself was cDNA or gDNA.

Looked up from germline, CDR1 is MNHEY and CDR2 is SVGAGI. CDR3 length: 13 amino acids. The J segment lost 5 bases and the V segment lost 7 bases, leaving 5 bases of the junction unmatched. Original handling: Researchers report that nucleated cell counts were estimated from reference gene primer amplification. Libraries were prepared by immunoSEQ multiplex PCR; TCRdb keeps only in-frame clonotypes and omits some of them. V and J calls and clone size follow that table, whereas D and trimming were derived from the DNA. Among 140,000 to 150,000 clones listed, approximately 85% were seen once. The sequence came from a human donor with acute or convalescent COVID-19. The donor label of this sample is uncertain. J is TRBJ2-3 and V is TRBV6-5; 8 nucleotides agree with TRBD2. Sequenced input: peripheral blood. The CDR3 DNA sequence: TGTGCCAGCAAACCGGGGGGGGTAGATACGCAGTATTTT. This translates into CASKPGGVDTQYF.